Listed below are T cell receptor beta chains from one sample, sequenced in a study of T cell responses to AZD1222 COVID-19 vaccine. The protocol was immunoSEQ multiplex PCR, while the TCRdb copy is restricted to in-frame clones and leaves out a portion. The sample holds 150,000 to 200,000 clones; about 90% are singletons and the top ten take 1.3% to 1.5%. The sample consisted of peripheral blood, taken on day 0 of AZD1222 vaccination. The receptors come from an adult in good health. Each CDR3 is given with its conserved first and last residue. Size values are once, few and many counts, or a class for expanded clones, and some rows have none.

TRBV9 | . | CASSPRVDRRGDYGYTF
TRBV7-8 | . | CASSPRLAGRSGANVLTF
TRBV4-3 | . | CASKIGTGSDYGYTF
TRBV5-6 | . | CASSPVAGTSSYEQYF
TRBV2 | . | CASTPRENEKLFF
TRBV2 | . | CASKSGTGMQETQYF
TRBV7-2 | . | CASSLTGDYGYTF
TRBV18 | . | CASSPAGTGGQEPQHF
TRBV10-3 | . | CAISGATGGQGEQYF
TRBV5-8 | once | CASSLGQGGNQPQHF
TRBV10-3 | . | CAISESITGYEQYF
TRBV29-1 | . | CSGEFRVGVTEAFF
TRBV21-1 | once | CASSKKGTSRSVQQYF
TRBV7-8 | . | CASRESNPYQETQYF
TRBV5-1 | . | CASSLVGGRGYNEQFF
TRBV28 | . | CASSGGNTEAFF
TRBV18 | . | CASSPTNEINQPQHF
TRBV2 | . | CASSEFPPDRGPEAFF
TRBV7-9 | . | CASSLGGLDSGNTIYF
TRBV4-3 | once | CASSPSLKGSPLHF
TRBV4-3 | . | CASSQDRTAYGYTF
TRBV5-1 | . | CASSPEGTSITYEQYF
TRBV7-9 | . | CASSLVSGPLPQYF
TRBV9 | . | CASSVGTNPYGYTF
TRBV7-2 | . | CASSYHPGELGELFF
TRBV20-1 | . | CSASPPDRATEAFF
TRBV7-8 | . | CASSPSGGPNNEQFF
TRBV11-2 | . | CASSLGTNTEAFF
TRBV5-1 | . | CASSLVPPGLAGGPYNEQFF
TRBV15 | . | CAIAWRQGGEAFF
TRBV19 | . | CASTPSVNEKLFF
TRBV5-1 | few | CASRSGDSAYGYTF